This T cell receptor (beta chain) was documented in a study of CD8 T cells in Susac syndrome. The multiple sclerosis control group comprised treatment-naive patients with stable or active relapsing-remitting disease. Isolation of CD8+ and CD4+ T cells was performed negatively, whereas enrichment of TEMRA cells was done by FACS. Random hexamers were used to reverse transcribe about 0.5 to 1 ug of RNA. Multiplex PCR with immunoSEQ amplified the TCR beta CDR3 across 54 Vbeta and 13 Jbeta. TCRdb re-called the immunoSEQ multiplex PCR reads through MiXCR, storing one row per CDR3 protein. Of 100,000 to 150,000 distinct CDR3 sequences listed, 80% to 95% are singletons. Germline V CDR1 and CDR2: KGHSY, FQNENV. This CDR3 has 12 amino acids. V lost 0 bases to trimming and J lost 8 bases, with 4 bases between them.

What was sequenced was CD8+ T cells from PBMCs. This chain connects TRBV16 to TRBJ2-2; D gene ambiguous. The origin of this receptor is a human donor with multiple sclerosis. CDR3 nucleotides: TGTGCCAGCAGCCAATCTTCGGGGGAGCTGTTTTTT. The encoded protein is CASSQSSGELFF.